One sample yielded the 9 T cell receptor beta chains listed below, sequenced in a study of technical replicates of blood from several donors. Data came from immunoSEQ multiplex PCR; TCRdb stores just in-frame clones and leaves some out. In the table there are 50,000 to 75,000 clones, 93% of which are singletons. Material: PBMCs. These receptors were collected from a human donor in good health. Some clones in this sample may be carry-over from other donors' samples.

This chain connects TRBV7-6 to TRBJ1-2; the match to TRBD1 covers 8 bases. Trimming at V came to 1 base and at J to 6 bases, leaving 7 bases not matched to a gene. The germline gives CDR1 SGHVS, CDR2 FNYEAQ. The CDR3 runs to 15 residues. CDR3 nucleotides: TGTGCCAGCAGCTTAGGACAGGGGACAGCGAATGGCTACACCTTC. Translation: CASSLGQGTANGYTF. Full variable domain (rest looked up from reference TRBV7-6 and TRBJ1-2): GAGVSQSPRYKVTKRGQDVALRCDPISGHVSLYWYRQALGQGPEFLTYFNYEAQQDKSGLPNDRFSAERPEGSISTLTIQRTEQRDSAMYRCASSLGQGTANGYTFGSGTRLTVV.

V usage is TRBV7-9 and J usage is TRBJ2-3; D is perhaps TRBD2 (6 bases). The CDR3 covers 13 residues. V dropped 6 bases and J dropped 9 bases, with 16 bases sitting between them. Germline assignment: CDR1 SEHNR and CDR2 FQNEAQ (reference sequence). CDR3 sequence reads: CASRQGDSPTQYF. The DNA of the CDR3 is TGTGCCAGCAGACAAGGGGACTCCCCCACGCAGTATTTT.

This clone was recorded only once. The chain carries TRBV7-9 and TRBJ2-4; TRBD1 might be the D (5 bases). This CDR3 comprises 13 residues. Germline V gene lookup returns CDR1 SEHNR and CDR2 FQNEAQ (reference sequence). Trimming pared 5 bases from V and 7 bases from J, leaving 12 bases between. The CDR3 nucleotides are TGTGCCAGCAGCCCGGCCTGGGGCAACATTCAGTACTTC. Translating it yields CASSPAWGNIQYF.

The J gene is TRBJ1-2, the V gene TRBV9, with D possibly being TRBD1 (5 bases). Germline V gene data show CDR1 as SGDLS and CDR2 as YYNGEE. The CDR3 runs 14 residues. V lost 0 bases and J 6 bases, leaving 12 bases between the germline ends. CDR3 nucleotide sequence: TGTGCCAGCAGCGTAGTTCCAGGGTCGGATGGCTACACCTTC. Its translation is CASSVVPGSDGYTF. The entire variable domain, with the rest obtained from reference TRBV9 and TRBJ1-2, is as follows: DSGVTQTPKHLITATGQRVTLRCSPRSGDLSVYWYQQSLDQGLQFLIQYYNGEERAKGNILERFSAQQFPDLHSELNLSSLELGDSALYFCASSVVPGSDGYTFGSGTRLTVV.

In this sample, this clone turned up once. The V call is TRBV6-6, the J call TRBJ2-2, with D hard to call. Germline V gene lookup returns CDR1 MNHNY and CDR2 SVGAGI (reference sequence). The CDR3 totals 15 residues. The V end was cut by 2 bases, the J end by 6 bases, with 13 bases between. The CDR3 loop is CASSYVRMWPGELFF. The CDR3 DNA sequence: TGTGCCAGCAGTTACGTCAGAATGTGGCCCGGGGAGCTGTTTTTT.

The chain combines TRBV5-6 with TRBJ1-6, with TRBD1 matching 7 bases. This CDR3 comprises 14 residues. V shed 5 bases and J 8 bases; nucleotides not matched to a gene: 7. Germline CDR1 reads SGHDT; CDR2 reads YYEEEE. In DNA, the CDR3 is TGTGCCAGCAGGGAACGGGACAGATATTCACCCCTCCACTTT. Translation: CASRERDRYSPLHF.

The CDR3 protein is CSPMLGTEAFF. The DNA of the CDR3 is TGCAGTCCGATGCTCGGTACTGAAGCTTTCTTT. The V and J genes are TRBV20-1 and TRBJ1-1; D unclear. Trimming took off 8 bases at V and 5 bases at J, with 12 bases between the two ends. In germline, CDR1 is DFQATT, CDR2 SNEGSKA (reference sequence). The CDR3 runs 11 residues.

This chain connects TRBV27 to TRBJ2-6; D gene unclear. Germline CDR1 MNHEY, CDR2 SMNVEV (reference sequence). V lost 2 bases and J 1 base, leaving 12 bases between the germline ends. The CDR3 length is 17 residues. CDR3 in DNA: TGTGCCAGCAGTTTAGAGCGACTTTCTTCTGGGGCCAACGTCCTGACTTTC. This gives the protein CASSLERLSSGANVLTF. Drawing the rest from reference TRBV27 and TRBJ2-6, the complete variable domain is EAQVTQNPRYLITVTGKKLTVTCSQNMNHEYMSWYRQDPGLGLRQIYYSMNVEVTDKGDVPEGYKVSRKEKRNFPLILESPSPNQTSLYFCASSLERLSSGANVLTFGAGSRLTVL.

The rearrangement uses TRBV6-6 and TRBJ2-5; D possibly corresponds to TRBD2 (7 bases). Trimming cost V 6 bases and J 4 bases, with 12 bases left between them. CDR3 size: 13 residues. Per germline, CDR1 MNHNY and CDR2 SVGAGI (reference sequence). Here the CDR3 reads CASRLGGGETQYF. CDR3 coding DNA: TGTGCCAGCAGACTAGGGGGGGGAGAGACCCAGTACTTC.